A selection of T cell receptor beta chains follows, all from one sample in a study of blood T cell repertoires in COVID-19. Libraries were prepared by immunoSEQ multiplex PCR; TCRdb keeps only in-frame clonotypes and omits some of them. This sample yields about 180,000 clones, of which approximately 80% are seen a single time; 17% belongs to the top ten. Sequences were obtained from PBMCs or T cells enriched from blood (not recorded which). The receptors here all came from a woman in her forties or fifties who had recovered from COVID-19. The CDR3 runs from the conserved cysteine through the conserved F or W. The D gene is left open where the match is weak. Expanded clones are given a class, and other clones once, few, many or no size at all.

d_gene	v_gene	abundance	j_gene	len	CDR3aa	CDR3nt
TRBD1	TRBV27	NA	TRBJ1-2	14	CASSLGGQHYGYTF	TGTGCCAGCAGTTTGGGGGGACAGCACTATGGCTACACCTTC
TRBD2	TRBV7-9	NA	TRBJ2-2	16	CASSMLREGHTGELFF	TGTGCCAGCAGCATGCTCCGGGAGGGCCACACCGGGGAGCTGTTTTTT
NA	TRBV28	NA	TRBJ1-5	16	CASLGQGMVKGQPQHF	TGTGCCAGTTTGGGCCAGGGAATGGTAAAAGGTCAGCCCCAGCATTTT
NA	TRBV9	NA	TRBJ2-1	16	CASSGMRAGAWNEQFF	TGTGCCAGCAGCGGCATGAGGGCGGGGGCATGGAATGAGCAGTTCTTC
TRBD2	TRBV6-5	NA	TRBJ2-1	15	CASSLAGSSYNEQFF	TGTGCCAGCAGTCTAGCGGGCAGCTCCTACAATGAGCAGTTCTTC
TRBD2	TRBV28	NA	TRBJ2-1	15	CASSTAGTSGIEQFF	TGTGCCAGCAGTACCGCCGGGACTAGCGGGATTGAGCAGTTCTTC
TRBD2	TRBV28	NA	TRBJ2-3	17	CASSSRGGSGSPDTQYF	TGTGCCAGCAGTTCCCGGGGGGGTAGCGGGAGCCCAGATACGCAGTATTTT
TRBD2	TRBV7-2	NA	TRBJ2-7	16	CASSTSLAAAYYEQYF	TGTGCCAGCAGCACCTCCCTAGCGGCAGCTTACTACGAGCAGTACTTC
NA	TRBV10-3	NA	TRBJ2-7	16	CAIVGQINIRLYEQYF	TGTGCCATCGTTGGACAGATAAATATACGGCTGTACGAGCAGTACTTC
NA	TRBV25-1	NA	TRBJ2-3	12	CACKRPTDTQYF	TGTGCCTGCAAGAGGCCCACAGATACGCAGTATTTT
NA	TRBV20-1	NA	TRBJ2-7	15	CSASGGRGQVRLLHF	TGCAGTGCTAGTGGGGGGAGGGGACAGGTTAGGCTACTGCACTTC
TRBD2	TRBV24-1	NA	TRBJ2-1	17	CATSDPTGTSGANEQFF	TGTGCCACCAGTGATCCTACCGGGACTAGCGGGGCCAATGAGCAGTTCTTC
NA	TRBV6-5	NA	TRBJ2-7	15	CASGGIGVTPYEQYF	TGTGCCAGTGGGGGGATCGGGGTGACACCTTACGAGCAGTACTTC
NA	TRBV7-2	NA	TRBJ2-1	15	CASRRAGLRKLEQFF	TGTGCCAGTCGGAGGGCGGGACTGAGAAAACTCGAGCAGTTCTTC
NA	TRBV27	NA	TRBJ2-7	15	CASSLSSTGSYEQYF	TGTGCCAGCAGTTTATCTTCGACGGGATCCTACGAGCAGTACTTC
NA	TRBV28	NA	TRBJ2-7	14	CASSPPRGWNEQYF	TGTGCCAGCAGCCCACCCCGAGGATGGAACGAGCAGTACTTC
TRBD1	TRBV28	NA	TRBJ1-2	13	CASRQGQSYGYTF	TGTGCCAGCAGACAGGGACAGAGCTATGGCTACACCTTC
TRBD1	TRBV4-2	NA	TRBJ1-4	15	CASSPPDRGNEKLFF	TGTGCCAGCAGCCCCCCGGACAGGGGAAATGAAAAACTGTTTTTT
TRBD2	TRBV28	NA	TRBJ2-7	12	CASTREGLEQYF	TGTGCCAGCACGCGGGAGGGCCTCGAGCAGTACTTC
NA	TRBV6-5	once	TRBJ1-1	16	CASSYSRTDYNTEAFF	TGTGCCAGCAGTTACTCCCGGACAGATTACAACACTGAAGCTTTCTTT
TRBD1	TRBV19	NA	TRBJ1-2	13	CASGQGSNYGYTF	TGTGCCTCCGGACAGGGATCTAACTATGGCTACACCTTC
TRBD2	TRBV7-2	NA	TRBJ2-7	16	CASSPGLAGFSDEQYF	TGTGCCAGCAGCCCCGGACTAGCGGGGTTCTCCGACGAGCAGTACTTC
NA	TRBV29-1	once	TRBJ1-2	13	CSDLGGPNYGYTF	TGCAGCGATTTGGGGGGTCCTAACTATGGCTACACCTTC
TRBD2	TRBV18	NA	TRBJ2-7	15	CASSPGRREAYEQYF	TGTGCCAGCTCACCGGGACGTCGGGAGGCCTACGAGCAGTACTTC
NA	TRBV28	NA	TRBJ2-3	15	CASSPLDRYTDTQYF	TGTGCCAGCTCCCCTCTGGACAGATACACAGATACGCAGTATTTT
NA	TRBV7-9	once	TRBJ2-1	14	CASSLGQGGNEQFF	TGTGCCAGCAGCTTGGGGCAGGGGGGCAATGAGCAGTTCTTC
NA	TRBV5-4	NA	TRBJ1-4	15	CASSLRIGGGEKLFF	TGTGCCAGCAGCTTGCGGATCGGGGGGGGAGAAAAACTGTTTTTT
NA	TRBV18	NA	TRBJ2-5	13	CASSRPGQETQYF	TGTGCCAGCTCCCGCCCGGGTCAAGAGACCCAGTACTTC
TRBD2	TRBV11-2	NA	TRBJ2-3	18	CASSLGGLAGGLTDTQYF	TGTGCCAGCAGCTTAGGGGGACTAGCGGGAGGATTAACAGATACGCAGTATTTT
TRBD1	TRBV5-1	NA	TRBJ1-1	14	CASSIRGMNTEAFF	TGCGCCAGCAGCATCAGGGGGATGAACACTGAAGCTTTCTTT
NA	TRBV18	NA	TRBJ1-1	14	CASVGRGLNTEAFF	TGTGCCAGCGTAGGAAGGGGCCTGAACACTGAAGCTTTCTTT
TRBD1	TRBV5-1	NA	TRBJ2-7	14	CASSRTGTAYEQYF	TGCGCCAGCAGCAGAACCGGGACAGCCTACGAGCAGTACTTC
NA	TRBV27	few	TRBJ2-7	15	CASSLYSDTSYEQYF	TGTGCCAGCAGTTTATACTCGGACACTTCCTACGAGCAGTACTTC
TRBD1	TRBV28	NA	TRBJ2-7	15	CASSPRTGNLYEQYF	TGTGCCAGCAGTCCTCGGACAGGGAACCTCTACGAGCAGTACTTC
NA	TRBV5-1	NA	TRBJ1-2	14	CASSSGSSMGGYTF	TGCGCCAGCAGCTCCGGGAGTAGTATGGGCGGCTACACCTTC
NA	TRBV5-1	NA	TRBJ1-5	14	CASSLLGVGQPQHF	TGCGCCAGCAGCTTATTAGGGGTAGGTCAGCCCCAGCATTTT
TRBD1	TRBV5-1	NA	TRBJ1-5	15	CASSLQGAGNQPQHF	TGCGCCAGCAGCTTACAGGGGGCGGGCAATCAGCCCCAGCATTTT
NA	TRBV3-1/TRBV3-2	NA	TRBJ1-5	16	CASSLGGASSNQPQHF	TGTGCCAGCAGCCTTGGCGGGGCGTCGAGCAATCAGCCCCAGCATTTT
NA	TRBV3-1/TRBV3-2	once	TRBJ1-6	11	CASSQAQPLHF	TGTGCCAGCAGCCAAGCGCAGCCCCTCCACTTT
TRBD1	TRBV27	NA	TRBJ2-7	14	CASSPSGTVPEQYF	TGTGCCAGCAGTCCATCCGGGACAGTTCCCGAGCAGTACTTC
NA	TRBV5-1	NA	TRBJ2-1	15	CASSSKTGTYNEQFF	TGCGCCAGCAGCAGTAAGACGGGGACCTACAATGAGCAGTTCTTC
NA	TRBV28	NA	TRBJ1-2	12	CAGYADYYGYTF	TGTGCCGGGTATGCGGATTACTATGGCTACACCTTC
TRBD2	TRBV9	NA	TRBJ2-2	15	CASSVDGRATGELFF	TGTGCCAGCAGCGTAGACGGGAGGGCGACCGGGGAGCTGTTTTTT
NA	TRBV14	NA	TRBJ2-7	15	CASSLLWGEVYEQYF	TGTGCCAGCAGCCTATTATGGGGGGAAGTGTACGAGCAGTACTTC
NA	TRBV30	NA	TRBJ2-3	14	CAWSVGQSTDTQYF	TGTGCCTGGAGTGTGGGGCAGAGCACAGATACGCAGTATTTT
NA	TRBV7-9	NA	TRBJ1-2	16	CASSSPLPQGTYGYTF	TGTGCCAGCAGCTCCCCTTTGCCCCAGGGCACCTATGGCTACACCTTC
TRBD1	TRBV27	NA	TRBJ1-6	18	CASSLFLGQGAYNSPLHF	TGTGCCAGCAGTTTATTCCTGGGACAGGGTGCCTATAATTCACCCCTCCACTTT
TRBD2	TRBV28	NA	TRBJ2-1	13	CASSPGGANEQFF	TGTGCCAGCAGTCCGGGAGGTGCGAATGAGCAGTTCTTC
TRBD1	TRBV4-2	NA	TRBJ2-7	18	CASSQDRSTGGLSYEQYF	TGTGCCAGCAGCCAAGATCGTTCGACAGGGGGCCTCTCCTACGAGCAGTACTTC
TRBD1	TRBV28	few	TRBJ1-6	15	CASSILDRGHSPLHF	TGTGCCAGCAGTATACTCGACAGGGGTCATTCACCCCTCCACTTT
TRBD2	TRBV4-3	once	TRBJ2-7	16	CASSLDRGTSVYEQYF	TGCGCCAGCAGCCTCGATCGGGGGACTAGCGTGTACGAGCAGTACTTC
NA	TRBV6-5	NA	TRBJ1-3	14	CASTLSGSGNTIYF	TGTGCCAGCACCTTGTCGGGGTCTGGAAACACCATATATTTT
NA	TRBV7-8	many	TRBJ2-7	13	CASSPRASYEQYF	TGTGCCAGCAGCCCCAGGGCCTCCTACGAGCAGTACTTC
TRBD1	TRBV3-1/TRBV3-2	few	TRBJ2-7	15	CASSPGTGGRYEQYF	TGTGCCAGCAGCCCCGGGACAGGGGGTAGATACGAGCAGTACTTC
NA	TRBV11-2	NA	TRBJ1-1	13	CASSLDLRQETFF	TGTGCCAGCAGCTTAGATCTCCGACAGGAGACTTTCTTT